This T cell receptor beta chain was documented in a study of blood T cell repertoires in COVID-19. As for the study in general: The United States, Italy and Spain provided the acute and convalescent COVID-19 samples. PBMCs, B-cell-depleted T cells, or T cells provided the cDNA or gDNA that made up the material.

The germline CDR1 and CDR2 sequences are KGHSH and LQKENI. The V and J ends lost 3 bases and 7 bases, in that order; junction bases with no gene match: 9. The CDR3 is 15 residues long. Source study methods: Reference gene primer amplification gave estimated nucleated cell counts. Clones were sequenced by immunoSEQ multiplex PCR, and TCRdb holds only the in-frame ones, with some missing. V and J calls and clone size follow that table, whereas D and trimming were derived from the DNA. The sample carries tens of thousands of clones, around 90% recorded once. Sequencing was done on a sample of peripheral blood. This TCR was sampled from a human donor with acute or convalescent COVID-19. The donor label of this sample is uncertain. The gene calls are TRBV18 and TRBJ1-5; 7 positions match TRBD1. The CDR3 sequence is CASSPMTGSWQPQHF. In nucleotides, the CDR3 is TGTGCCAGCTCACCTATGACAGGGTCCTGGCAGCCCCAGCATTTT.